This T cell receptor beta chain was captured by sequencing in a study of OX40 agonist ivuxolimab in advanced cancers. Across the whole study: One patient with hepatocellular carcinoma and two with cutaneous melanoma, three in all, had partial responses.

Study observations and caveats: There was clonal expansion of CD4+ and CD8+ blood T cells by week 6 at 0.1 to 3.0 mg/kg. Researchers did not establish what antigens the expanded peripheral T cells target.

The CDR3 has 18 amino acids. Looked up from germline, CDR1 is SQVTM and CDR2 is ANQGSEA. Trimming removed 6 bases from V and 8 bases from J; junction bases left unmatched: 24. Profiled with immunoSEQ multiplex PCR; TCRdb holds only in-frame clones, not every one. Among around 35,000 clones listed, 85% to 90% were seen once. This clone was picked up a small number of times. Its antigen is not known. This sequence originates from an adult with an advanced solid tumor such as melanoma, head and neck, liver or kidney cancer. This sequence joins TRBV29-1 and TRBJ2-1, with 8 positions matching TRBD1. This specimen was CD4+ or CD8+ T cells sorted from blood, taken in a trial of the OX40 agonist ivuxolimab. DNA for the CDR3: TGCAGCGTCGATACTTATAAAATCGAGACAGGGGATAGGGATGAGCAGTTCTTC. This codes for CSVDTYKIETGDRDEQFF.